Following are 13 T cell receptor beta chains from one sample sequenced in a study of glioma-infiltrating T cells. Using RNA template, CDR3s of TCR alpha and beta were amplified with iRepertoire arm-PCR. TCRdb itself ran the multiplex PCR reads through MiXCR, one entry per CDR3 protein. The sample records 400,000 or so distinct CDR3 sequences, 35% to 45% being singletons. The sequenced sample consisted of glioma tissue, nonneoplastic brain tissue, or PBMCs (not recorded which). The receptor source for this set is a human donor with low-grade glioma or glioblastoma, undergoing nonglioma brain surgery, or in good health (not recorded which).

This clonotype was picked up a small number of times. The CDR3 spells CSARVVPSTEAFF. The CDR3 bases are TGCAGTGCTAGGGTCGTCCCATCCACTGAAGCTTTCTTT. The rearrangement uses TRBV20-1 and TRBJ1-1; D gene unclear. This CDR3 comprises 13 residues. Germline lookup yields CDR1 DFQATT and CDR2 SNEGSKA (reference sequence). V was pared by 3 bases and J by 4 bases, with 12 bases between.

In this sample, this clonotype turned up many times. CDR3 DNA sequence: TGTGCCAGCAGTCAAATGGAGGGGAACAATGAGCAGTTCTTC. Translation: CASSQMEGNNEQFF. V is TRBV6-2 or TRBV6-3 and J is TRBJ2-1; tentatively, D is TRBD2 (6 bases). This CDR3 spans 14 amino acids. Trimming shortened V by 5 bases and J by 5 bases, and 13 bases separated the two germline ends. CDR1 is MNHEY and CDR2 is SVGEGT in the germline V gene.

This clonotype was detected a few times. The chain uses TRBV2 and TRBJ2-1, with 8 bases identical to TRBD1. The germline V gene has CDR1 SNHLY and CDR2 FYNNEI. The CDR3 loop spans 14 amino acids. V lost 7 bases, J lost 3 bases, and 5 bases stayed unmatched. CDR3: CASNRTGNYNEQFF. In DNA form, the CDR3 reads TGTGCCAGCAATAGGACAGGGAACTACAATGAGCAGTTCTTC.

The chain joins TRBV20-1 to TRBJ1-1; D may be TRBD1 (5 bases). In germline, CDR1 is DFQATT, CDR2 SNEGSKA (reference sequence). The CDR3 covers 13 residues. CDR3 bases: TGCAGCAATAGTGTGTTGGGGGGGACTGAAGCTTTCTTT. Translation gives CSNSVLGGTEAFF.

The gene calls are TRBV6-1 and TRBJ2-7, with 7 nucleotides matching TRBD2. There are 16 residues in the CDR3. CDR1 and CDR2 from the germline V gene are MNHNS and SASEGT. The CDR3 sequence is CAISESKRDILHEQYV. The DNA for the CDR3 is TGTGCCATCAGTGAATCTAAGCGGGATATTTTGCACGAGCAGTACGTC.

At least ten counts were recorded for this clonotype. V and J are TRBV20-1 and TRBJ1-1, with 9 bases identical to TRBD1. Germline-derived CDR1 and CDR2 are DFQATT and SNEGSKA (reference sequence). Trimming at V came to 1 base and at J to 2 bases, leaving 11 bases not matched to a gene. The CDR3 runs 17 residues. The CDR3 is CSARGGTGQRDNTEAFF. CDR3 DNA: TGCAGTGCTAGAGGTGGGACAGGGCAAAGGGATAACACTGAAGCTTTCTTT.

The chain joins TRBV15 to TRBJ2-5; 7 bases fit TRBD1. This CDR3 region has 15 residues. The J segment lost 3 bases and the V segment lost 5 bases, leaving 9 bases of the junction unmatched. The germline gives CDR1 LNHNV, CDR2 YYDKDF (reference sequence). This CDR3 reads CATSGETGWEETQYF. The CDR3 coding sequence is TGTGCCACCAGCGGTGAGACAGGGTGGGAAGAGACCCAGTACTTC.

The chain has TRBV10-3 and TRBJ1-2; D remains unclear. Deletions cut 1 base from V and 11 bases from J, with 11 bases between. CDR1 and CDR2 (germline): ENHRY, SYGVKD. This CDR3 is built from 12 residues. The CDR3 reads CAISEFLYSYTF. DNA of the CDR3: TGTGCCATCAGTGAGTTCTTGTACTCATACACCTTC.

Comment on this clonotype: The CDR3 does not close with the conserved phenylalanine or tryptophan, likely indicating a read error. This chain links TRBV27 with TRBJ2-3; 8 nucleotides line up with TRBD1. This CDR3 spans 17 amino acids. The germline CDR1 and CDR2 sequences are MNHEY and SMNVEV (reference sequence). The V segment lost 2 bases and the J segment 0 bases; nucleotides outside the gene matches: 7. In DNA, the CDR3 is TGTGCCAGCAGTTTAGGACAGGGACTCCCGAGCACAGATACGCAGTATTGT. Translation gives CASSLGQGLPSTDTQYC.

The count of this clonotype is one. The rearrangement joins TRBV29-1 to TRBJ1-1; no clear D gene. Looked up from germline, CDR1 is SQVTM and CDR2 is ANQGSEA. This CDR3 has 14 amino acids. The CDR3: CGMARIVPNTEAFF. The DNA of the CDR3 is TGCGGCATGGCGCGGATAGTGCCGAACACTGAAGCTTTCTTT.

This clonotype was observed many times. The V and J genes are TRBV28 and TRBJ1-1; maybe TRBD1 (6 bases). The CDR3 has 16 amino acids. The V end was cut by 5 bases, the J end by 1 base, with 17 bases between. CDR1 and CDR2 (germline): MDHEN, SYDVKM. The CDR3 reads CASSPYRGGANTEAFF. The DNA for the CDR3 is TGTGCCAGCAGTCCCTATCGGGGGGGGGCGAACACTGAAGCTTTCTTT.

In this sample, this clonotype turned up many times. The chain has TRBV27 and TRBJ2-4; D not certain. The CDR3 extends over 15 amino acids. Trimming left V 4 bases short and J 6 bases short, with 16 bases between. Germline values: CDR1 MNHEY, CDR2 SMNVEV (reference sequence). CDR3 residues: CASSSVLSPGNIQYF. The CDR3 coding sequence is TGTGCCAGCAGTTCGGTCCTTAGTCCGGGAAACATTCAGTACTTC.

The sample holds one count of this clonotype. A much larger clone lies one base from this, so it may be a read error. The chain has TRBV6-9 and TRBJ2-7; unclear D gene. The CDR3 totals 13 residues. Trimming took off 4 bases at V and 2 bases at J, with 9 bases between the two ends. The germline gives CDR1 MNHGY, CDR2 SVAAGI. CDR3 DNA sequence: TGTGCCAGCAGTTCGTCAAGTACCTACGAGCAGTACTTC. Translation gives CASSSSSTYEQYF.